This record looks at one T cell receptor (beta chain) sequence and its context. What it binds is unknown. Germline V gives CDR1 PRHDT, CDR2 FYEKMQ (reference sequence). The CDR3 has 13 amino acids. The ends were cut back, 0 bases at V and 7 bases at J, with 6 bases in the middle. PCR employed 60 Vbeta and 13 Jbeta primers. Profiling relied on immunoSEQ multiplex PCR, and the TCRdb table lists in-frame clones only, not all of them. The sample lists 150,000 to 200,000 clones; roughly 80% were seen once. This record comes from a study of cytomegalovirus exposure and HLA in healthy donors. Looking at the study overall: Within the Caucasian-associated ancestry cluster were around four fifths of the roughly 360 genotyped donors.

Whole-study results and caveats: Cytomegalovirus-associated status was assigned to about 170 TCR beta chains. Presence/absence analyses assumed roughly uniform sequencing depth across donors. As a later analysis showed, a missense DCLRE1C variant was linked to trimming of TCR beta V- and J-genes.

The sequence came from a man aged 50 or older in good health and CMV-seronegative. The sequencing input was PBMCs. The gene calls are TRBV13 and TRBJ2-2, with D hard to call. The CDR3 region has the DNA TGTGCCAGCAGCTTAGGCCGTGTCGGGGAGCTGTTTTTT. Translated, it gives CASSLGRVGELFF.